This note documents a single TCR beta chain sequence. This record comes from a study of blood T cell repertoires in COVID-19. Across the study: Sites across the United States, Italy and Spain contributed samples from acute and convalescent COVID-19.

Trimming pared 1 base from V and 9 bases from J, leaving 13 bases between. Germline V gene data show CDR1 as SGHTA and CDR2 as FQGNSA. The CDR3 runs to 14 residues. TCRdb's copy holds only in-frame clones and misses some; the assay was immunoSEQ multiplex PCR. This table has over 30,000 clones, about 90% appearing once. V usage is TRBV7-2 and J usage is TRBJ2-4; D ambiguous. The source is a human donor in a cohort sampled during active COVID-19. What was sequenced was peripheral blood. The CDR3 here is CASSLVDSTGIQYF. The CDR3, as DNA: TGTGCCAGCAGCTTAGTTGACTCTACGGGCATTCAGTACTTC.